This T cell receptor beta chain was observed in a study of cytomegalovirus exposure and HLA in healthy donors. Study-wide context: Per a later analysis, the roughly 670 first-cohort and 120 or so validation repertoires shared one platform.

Clones were read by immunoSEQ multiplex PCR, and TCRdb kept only the in-frame ones, dropping some. Of 200,000 to 250,000 clones detected, about nine tenths appear once; the ten largest clones hold 1.5% to 2%. Germline loops: CDR1 MDHEN, CDR2 SYDVKM. The CDR3 totals 14 residues. Trimming took off 4 bases at V and 8 bases at J, with 15 bases between the two ends. The chain uses TRBV28 and TRBJ1-5, with D possibly being TRBD1 (5 bases). This TCR was sampled from a young woman in good health and CMV-seropositive. The sequenced sample consisted of PBMCs. CDR3 protein: CASSSTRGPKPQHF. The CDR3 nucleotides read TGTGCCAGCAGTTCCACGCGGGGCCCCAAGCCCCAGCATTTT.